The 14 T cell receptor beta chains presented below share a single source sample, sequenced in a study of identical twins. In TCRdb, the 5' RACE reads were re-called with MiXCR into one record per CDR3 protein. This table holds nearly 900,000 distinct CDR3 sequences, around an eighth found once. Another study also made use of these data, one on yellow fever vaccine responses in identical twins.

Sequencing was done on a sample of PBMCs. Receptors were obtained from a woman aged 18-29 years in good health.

CDR3 loop: CASSYHKDSLTYQETQYF. In DNA, the CDR3 is TGTGCCAGCAGTTACCACAAGGACAGCCTAACGTACCAAGAGACCCAGTACTTC. V gene TRBV6-2 or TRBV6-3 combines with J gene TRBJ2-5; maybe TRBD1 (6 bases). V lost 2 bases to trimming and J lost 0 bases, with 19 bases between them. Germline-derived CDR1 and CDR2 are MNHEY and SVGEGT. This CDR3 is 18 amino acids long.

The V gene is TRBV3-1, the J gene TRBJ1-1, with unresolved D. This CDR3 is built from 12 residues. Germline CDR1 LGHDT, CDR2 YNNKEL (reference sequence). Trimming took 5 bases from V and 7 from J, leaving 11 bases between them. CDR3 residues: CASSSRMGEAFF. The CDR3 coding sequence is TGTGCCAGCAGCAGCCGGATGGGTGAAGCTTTCTTT.

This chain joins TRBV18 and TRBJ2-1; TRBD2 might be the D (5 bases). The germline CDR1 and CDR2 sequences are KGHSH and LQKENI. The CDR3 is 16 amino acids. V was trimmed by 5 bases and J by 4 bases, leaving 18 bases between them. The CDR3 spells CASSIRAEGLYNEQFF. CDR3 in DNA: TGTGCCAGCTCAATCCGAGCGGAAGGATTATACAATGAGCAGTTCTTC.

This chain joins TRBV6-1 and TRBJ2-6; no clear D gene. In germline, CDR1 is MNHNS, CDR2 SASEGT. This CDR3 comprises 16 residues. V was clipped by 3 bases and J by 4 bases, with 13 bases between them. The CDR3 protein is CASSDWRSSGANVLTF. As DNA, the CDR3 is TGTGCCAGCAGTGATTGGCGGTCGAGCGGGGCCAACGTCCTGACTTTC.

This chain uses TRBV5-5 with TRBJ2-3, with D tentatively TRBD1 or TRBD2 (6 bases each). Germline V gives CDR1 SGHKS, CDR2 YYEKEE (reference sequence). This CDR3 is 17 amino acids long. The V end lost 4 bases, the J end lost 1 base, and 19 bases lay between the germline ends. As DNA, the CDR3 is TGTGCCAGCAGCCTATCTTGGGGGGCGCTGGGCACAGATACGCAGTATTTT. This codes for CASSLSWGALGTDTQYF.

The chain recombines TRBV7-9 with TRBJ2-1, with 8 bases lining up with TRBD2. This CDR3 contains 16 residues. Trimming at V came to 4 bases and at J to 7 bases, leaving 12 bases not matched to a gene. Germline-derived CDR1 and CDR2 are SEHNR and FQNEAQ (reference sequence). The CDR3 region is CASSSFSGSIINEQFF. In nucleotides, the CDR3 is TGTGCCAGCAGCTCCTTCAGCGGGAGTATAATAAATGAGCAGTTCTTC.

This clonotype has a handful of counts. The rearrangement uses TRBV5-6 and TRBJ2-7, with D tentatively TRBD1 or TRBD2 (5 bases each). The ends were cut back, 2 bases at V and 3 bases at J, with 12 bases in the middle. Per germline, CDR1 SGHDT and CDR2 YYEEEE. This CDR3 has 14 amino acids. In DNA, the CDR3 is TGTGCCAGCAGCTTTTGGGACCAAGTCTACGAGCAGTACGTC. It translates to CASSFWDQVYEQYV.

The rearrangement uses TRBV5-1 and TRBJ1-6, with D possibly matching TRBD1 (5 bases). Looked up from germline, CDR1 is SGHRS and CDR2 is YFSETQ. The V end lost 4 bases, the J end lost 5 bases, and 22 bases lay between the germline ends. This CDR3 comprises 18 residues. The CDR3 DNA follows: TGCGCCAGCAGCCAAACCAGTCCCAGGGTGGGTAATAATTCACCCCTCCACTTT. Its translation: CASSQTSPRVGNNSPLHF.

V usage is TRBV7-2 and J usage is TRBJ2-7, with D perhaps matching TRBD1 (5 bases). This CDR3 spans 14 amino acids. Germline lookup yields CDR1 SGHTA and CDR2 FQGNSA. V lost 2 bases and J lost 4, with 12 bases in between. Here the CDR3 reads CASSLFQGTYEQYF. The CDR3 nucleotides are TGTGCCAGCAGCTTATTCCAGGGTACTTACGAGCAGTACTTC.

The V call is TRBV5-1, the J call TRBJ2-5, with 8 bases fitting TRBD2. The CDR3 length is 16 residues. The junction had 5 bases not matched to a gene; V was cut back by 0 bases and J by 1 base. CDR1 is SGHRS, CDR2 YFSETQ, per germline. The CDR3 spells CASSLAVTSGQETQYF. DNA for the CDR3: TGCGCCAGCAGCTTGGCCGTCACTAGCGGCCAAGAGACCCAGTACTTC.

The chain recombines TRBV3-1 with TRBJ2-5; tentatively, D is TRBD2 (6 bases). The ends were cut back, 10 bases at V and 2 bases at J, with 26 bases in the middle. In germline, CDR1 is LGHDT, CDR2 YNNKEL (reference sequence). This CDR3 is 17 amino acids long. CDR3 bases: TGTGCCACCATGCAGATTGCGGGGACCCAGGAACAAGAGACCCAGTACTTC. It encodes CATMQIAGTQEQETQYF.

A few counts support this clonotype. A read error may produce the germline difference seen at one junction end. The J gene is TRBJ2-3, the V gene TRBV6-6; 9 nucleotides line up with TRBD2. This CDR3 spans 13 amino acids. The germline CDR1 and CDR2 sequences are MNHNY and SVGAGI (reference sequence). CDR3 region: CASMGTSKDTQYF. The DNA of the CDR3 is TGTGCCAGCATGGGGACTAGCAAAGATACGCAGTATTTT.

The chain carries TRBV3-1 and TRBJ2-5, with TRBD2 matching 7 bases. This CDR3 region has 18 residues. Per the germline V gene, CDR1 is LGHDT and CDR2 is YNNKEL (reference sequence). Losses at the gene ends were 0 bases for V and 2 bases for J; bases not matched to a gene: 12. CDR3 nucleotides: TGTGCCAGCAGCCAAGAGCTCCCAATAGCGGGCGAACAAGAGACCCAGTACTTC. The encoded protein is CASSQELPIAGEQETQYF.

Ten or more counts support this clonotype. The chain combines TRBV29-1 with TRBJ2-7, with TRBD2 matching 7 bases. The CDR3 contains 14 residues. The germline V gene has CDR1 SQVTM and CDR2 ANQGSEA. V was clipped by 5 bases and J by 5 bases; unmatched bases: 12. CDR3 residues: CSVSWGGSRNEQYF. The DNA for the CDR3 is TGCAGCGTTTCGTGGGGGGGGTCAAGGAACGAGCAGTACTTC.